This T cell receptor (beta chain) emerged from a study of blood T cell repertoires in COVID-19. With V trimmed by 0 bases and J by 4 bases, 3 bases remained unmatched. There are 16 residues in the CDR3. Germline lookup yields CDR1 KGHDR and CDR2 SFDVKD. The protocol was immunoSEQ multiplex PCR, while the TCRdb copy is restricted to in-frame clones and leaves out a portion. The sample contains under 400,000 clones, 80% to 90% of which appear only once. This clone was recorded once. J is TRBJ2-1 and V is TRBV24-1; 9 bases fit TRBD2. The source material was PBMCs or T cells enriched from blood (not recorded which). The sequence was collected from a middle-aged woman with acute COVID-19. The CDR3 loop reads CATSDLRREGYNEQFF. CDR3 DNA: TGTGCCACCAGTGATTTGCGGCGGGAGGGTTACAATGAGCAGTTCTTC.